These 24 T cell receptor beta chains were all obtained from the same sample, sequenced in a study of preoperative IRX-2 immunotherapy in early breast cancer. Indicated treatment: preoperative locoregional IRX-2 cytokine immunotherapy. TCRdb keeps only in-frame clones here, not all; method: immunoSEQ multiplex PCR. The sample consists of some 30,000 clones, roughly nine tenths of them appearing once. This sample comprised tumor tissue, obtained after IRX-2 immunotherapy. The receptors originated from a human donor with breast cancer.

The rearrangement joins TRBV5-1 to TRBJ1-4; D might be TRBD1 (5 bases). The length of the CDR3 is 14 residues. Germline CDR1 and CDR2: SGHRS and YFSETQ. With 4 bases removed from V and 4 bases from J, the gap between germline ends came to 11 bases. CDR3 sequence (DNA): TGCGCCAGCAGCCTCCGGGACGGTAATGAAAAACTGTTTTTT. It translates to CASSLRDGNEKLFF.

The chain carries TRBV28 and TRBJ1-2, with TRBD1 as a possible D gene (5 bases). In germline, CDR1 is MDHEN, CDR2 SYDVKM. Trimming left V 11 bases short and J 6 bases short, with 22 bases between. The CDR3 runs to 14 residues. This chain's CDR3 is CAGRESRGGHGYTF. For the CDR3, the DNA is TGTGCCGGGAGGGAATCAAGGGGCGGCCATGGCTACACCTTC.

The chain links TRBV11-3 to TRBJ1-1, with 8 nucleotides matching TRBD1. V lost 4 bases to trimming and J lost 0 bases; unmatched junction nucleotides: 4. The germline V gene encodes CDR1 SGHNT and CDR2 YENEEA. The CDR3 consists of 15 residues. CDR3 sequence (DNA): TGTGCCAGCAGCTACCGACAGGGGATGAACACTGAAGCTTTCTTT. Translation gives CASSYRQGMNTEAFF.

The rearrangement links TRBV6-4 to TRBJ1-1; D is uncertain. This CDR3 has 14 residues. Germline V gene data show CDR1 as MRHNA and CDR2 as SNTAGT. V lost 3 bases and J 6 bases, leaving 14 bases between the germline ends. The CDR3 sequence: CASSEVGAGAEAFF. Written as DNA, the CDR3 is TGTGCCAGCAGTGAAGTGGGCGCTGGCGCTGAAGCTTTCTTT.

The chain joins TRBV19 to TRBJ2-3; TRBD2 matches at 13 bases. Germline lookup yields CDR1 LNHDA and CDR2 SQIVND (reference sequence). V was clipped by 4 bases and J by 0 bases; unmatched bases: 4. The CDR3 runs 17 residues. The CDR3 here is CASSTGTSGASTDTQYF. CDR3 sequence (DNA): TGTGCCAGTAGTACCGGGACTAGCGGGGCTAGCACAGATACGCAGTATTTT.

The rearrangement links TRBV6-8 to TRBJ2-5, with D possibly being TRBD1 or TRBD2 (6 bases each). Germline-derived CDR1 and CDR2 are MNHGY and SAAAGT. This CDR3 is built from 15 residues. Trimming took off 7 bases at V and 5 bases at J, with 20 bases between the two ends. For the CDR3, the DNA is TGTGCCAGCATGGATAGGGGGGCCCAGTGGGAGACCCAGTACTTC. Translating it yields CASMDRGAQWETQYF.

The V and J genes are TRBV18 and TRBJ1-1; D uncertain. V lost 1 base and J lost 4, with 7 bases in between. In germline, CDR1 is KGHSH, CDR2 LQKENI. This CDR3 region has 13 residues. The chain's CDR3 is CASSPLGTTEAFF. Written as DNA, the CDR3 is TGTGCCAGCTCACCACTGGGAACCACTGAAGCTTTCTTT.

This clone was seen a few times. The V and J genes are TRBV6-8 and TRBJ2-5; 13 bases fit TRBD2. Germline CDR1 is MNHGY and CDR2 is SAAAGT. This CDR3 region has 16 residues. Trimming cost V 2 bases and J 5 bases; bases outside gene matches: 5. The CDR3, as DNA: TGTGCCAGCAGTTACGGTACTAGCGGGGGGGCTGAGACCCAGTACTTC. Its translation is CASSYGTSGGAETQYF.

V is TRBV28 and J is TRBJ1-3, with D maybe TRBD1 (6 bases). Trimming stripped 6 bases from V and 7 bases from J, with 19 bases between. The CDR3 length is 15 residues. CDR1 is MDHEN, CDR2 SYDVKM, per germline. The CDR3 here is CASSQGRTVTNTIYF. CDR3 coding DNA: TGTGCCAGCAGCCAAGGGAGGACAGTGACGAACACCATATATTTT.

The rearrangement joins TRBV5-1 to TRBJ1-4; 12 bases line up with TRBD1. V lost 0 bases to trimming and J lost 8 bases; unmatched junction nucleotides: 2. The CDR3 is made up of 15 amino acids. CDR1 and CDR2 from the germline V gene are SGHRS and YFSETQ. CDR3 sequence (DNA): TGCGCCAGCAGCTTGGCCGGGACAGGGGGCGAAAAACTGTTTTTT. It yields the protein CASSLAGTGGEKLFF. Based on the CDR3 plus reference TRBV5-1 and TRBJ1-4, the full variable domain is KAGVTQTPRYLIKTRGQQVTLSCSPISGHRSVSWYQQTPGQGLQFLFEYFSETQRNKGNFPGRFSGRQFSNSRSEMNVSTLELGDSALYLCASSLAGTGGEKLFFGSGTQLSVL.

The V gene is TRBV7-6, the J gene TRBJ2-3; TRBD1 agrees at 8 bases. This CDR3 has 16 amino acids. V lost 2 bases and J lost 5; bases outside the gene matches: 9. The germline gives CDR1 SGHVS, CDR2 FNYEAQ. Written as DNA, the CDR3 is TGTGCCAGCAGCTTAAGTAGACAGGGGATTGGAGATACGCAGTATTTT. It codes for CASSLSRQGIGDTQYF. Full variable domain (missing parts from reference TRBV7-6 and TRBJ2-3): GAGVSQSPRYKVTKRGQDVALRCDPISGHVSLYWYRQALGQGPEFLTYFNYEAQQDKSGLPNDRFSAERPEGSISTLTIQRTEQRDSAMYRCASSLSRQGIGDTQYFGPGTRLTVL.

J is TRBJ1-1 and V is TRBV6-8, with 8 bases lining up with TRBD1. This CDR3 is 14 amino acids long. V was clipped by 5 bases and J by 2 bases; unmatched bases: 4. The germline V gene has CDR1 MNHGY and CDR2 SAAAGT. The CDR3: CASSRPGGNTEAFF. The CDR3 coding sequence is TGTGCCAGCAGTCGTCCAGGGGGCAACACTGAAGCTTTCTTT.

The rearrangement links TRBV11-3 to TRBJ1-1; the match to TRBD1 covers 11 bases. The junction had 11 bases not matched to a gene; V was cut back by 6 bases and J by 2 bases. Germline values: CDR1 SGHNT, CDR2 YENEEA. This CDR3 is 17 amino acids long. The DNA for the CDR3 is TGTGCCAGCAGACGTGGACAGGGGGCAGAAGTTAACACTGAAGCTTTCTTT. It encodes CASRRGQGAEVNTEAFF.

The V gene is TRBV5-1, the J gene TRBJ1-1, with unresolved D. Per germline, CDR1 SGHRS and CDR2 YFSETQ. This CDR3 spans 14 amino acids. The V end was cut by 0 bases, the J end by 3 bases, with 9 bases between. DNA for the CDR3: TGCGCCAGCAGCTTGGTGCACCTGGACACTGAAGCTTTCTTT. It is translated as CASSLVHLDTEAFF.

This clone was observed a few times. The chain uses TRBV11-3 and TRBJ2-2; D is perhaps TRBD1 or TRBD2 (5 bases each). The CDR3 has 17 residues. Germline-derived CDR1 and CDR2 are SGHNT and YENEEA. Deletions cut 0 bases from V and 5 bases from J, with 16 bases between. For the CDR3, the DNA is TGTGCCAGCAGCTTAGATTTAGCAGGGAGATATACCGGGGAGCTGTTTTTT. As protein: CASSLDLAGRYTGELFF.

The CDR3 sequence: CAWSSISYEQYF. The CDR3 bases are TGTGCCTGGAGTAGTATCTCCTACGAGCAGTACTTC. The chain is built from TRBV30 and TRBJ2-7; unclear D gene. The CDR3 contains 12 residues. Germline CDR1 and CDR2: GTSNPN and SVGIG (reference sequence). Trimming removed 2 bases at V and 0 bases at J, with 5 bases between.

This clone was seen a handful of times. The chain has TRBV11-3 and TRBJ2-5, with 12 bases identical to TRBD1. Germline CDR1 and CDR2: SGHNT and YENEEA. The CDR3 runs 14 residues. Germline trimming cut 4 bases from V and 5 bases from J; bases unmatched to any gene: 2. Here the CDR3 DNA reads TGTGCCAGCAGCTCCGGGACAGGGGGCGAGACCCAGTACTTC. Translation: CASSSGTGGETQYF.

The V and J genes are TRBV6-8 and TRBJ2-7, with 10 bases lining up with TRBD2. Germline lookup yields CDR1 MNHGY and CDR2 SAAAGT. Trimming at V came to 0 bases and at J to 2 bases, leaving 4 bases not matched to a gene. This CDR3 has 16 residues. This CDR3 is CASSYSRTSGAYEQYV. The CDR3, as DNA: TGTGCCAGCAGTTACTCGAGGACTAGCGGAGCCTACGAGCAGTACGTC.

This clone was recorded only once. The genes are TRBV28 and TRBJ2-3; 8 bases map to TRBD1. The CDR3 has 15 amino acids. V trimming: 6 bases; J trimming: 3 bases; junction bases outside the gene matches: 8. Germline V gene lookup returns CDR1 MDHEN and CDR2 SYDVKM. The CDR3 nucleotides are TGTGCCAGCAGCACAGGGGGTGAAGGAACAGATACGCAGTATTTT. It translates to CASSTGGEGTDTQYF.

In its sample, this clone was seen once. The rearrangement joins TRBV19 to TRBJ2-1, with 7 bases lining up with TRBD1. CDR1 is LNHDA and CDR2 is SQIVND in the germline V gene (reference sequence). The V segment lost 5 bases and the J segment 2 bases; nucleotides outside the gene matches: 3. This CDR3 spans 14 amino acids. The CDR3 DNA follows: TGTGCCAGTAGTGCCGGGACAGCCTACAATGAGCAGTTCTTC. It yields the protein CASSAGTAYNEQFF.

The chain carries TRBV10-2 and TRBJ1-2; TRBD1 matches 7 bases. CDR1 WSHSY and CDR2 SAAADI come from the germline V gene. V lost 6 bases to trimming and J lost 5 bases; unmatched junction nucleotides: 6. There are 13 residues in the CDR3. In DNA, the CDR3 is TGCGCCAGCAGGATGGACAGGTTTTATGGCTACACCTTC. Encoded protein: CASRMDRFYGYTF.

The chain employs TRBV14 and TRBJ2-7; D is ambiguous. V dropped 4 bases and J dropped 6 bases, with 19 bases sitting between them. The CDR3 is 15 residues long. Germline loops: CDR1 SGHDN, CDR2 FVKESK. For the CDR3, the DNA is TGTGCCAGCAGCCCGGATGGGGTAAGGGCATCCGAGCAGTACTTC. Translating it yields CASSPDGVRASEQYF.

This clone was seen once. V and J are TRBV19 and TRBJ1-6; D may be TRBD1 (6 bases). Germline CDR1 and CDR2: LNHDA and SQIVND (reference sequence). This CDR3 is built from 13 residues. V lost 6 bases and J 10 bases, leaving 13 bases between the germline ends. DNA of the CDR3: TGTGCCAGTAGGTTGGGGGGCGAATCACCCCTCCACTTT. Protein: CASRLGGESPLHF.

The chain couples TRBV6-8 to TRBJ2-5; D may be TRBD1 or TRBD2 (6 bases each). The length of the CDR3 is 17 residues. V was clipped by 0 bases and J by 1 base, with 15 bases between them. CDR1 and CDR2 from the germline V gene are MNHGY and SAAAGT. CDR3 region: CASSYSREKGGQETQYF. In DNA, the CDR3 is TGTGCCAGCAGTTACTCTCGGGAGAAAGGGGGCCAAGAGACCCAGTACTTC.